This T cell receptor beta chain was found in a study of blood T cell repertoires in COVID-19. Looking at the study overall: Researchers got acute and convalescent COVID-19 samples from the United States, Italy and Spain. T cells, B-cell-depleted T cells, or PBMCs provided the cDNA or gDNA that served as material.

V lost 3 bases to trimming and J lost 6 bases, with 6 bases between them. Per the germline V gene, CDR1 is GTSNPN and CDR2 is SVGIG (reference sequence). The length of the CDR3 is 11 residues. Clones were sequenced by immunoSEQ multiplex PCR, and TCRdb holds only the in-frame ones, with some missing. The sample lists tens of thousands of clones, approximately 87% occurring once. The V gene is TRBV30, the J gene TRBJ1-3; a possible D gene is TRBD1 (5 bases). The sample comprised peripheral blood. The sequence was obtained from a man over 45 with active COVID-19. As DNA, the CDR3 is TGTGCCTGGAGGGGGCAAAACACCATATATTTT. Translation: CAWRGQNTIYF.